The 20 T cell receptor beta chains reported below all come from one sample, sequenced in a study of OX40 agonist ivuxolimab in advanced cancers. Assay: immunoSEQ multiplex PCR; the TCRdb copy retains only in-frame clones and omits some. The table shows 80,000 to 85,000 clones, with about 80% occurring only once. The sequencing here drew on CD4+ or CD8+ T cells sorted from blood, taken in a trial of the OX40 agonist ivuxolimab. The receptor set was obtained from an adult with an advanced solid tumor such as melanoma, head and neck, liver or kidney cancer.

This sequence joins TRBV7-8 and TRBJ1-2; D gene ambiguous. The CDR3 loop spans 15 amino acids. V was pared by 2 bases and J by 1 base, with 11 bases between. Germline lookup yields CDR1 SGHVS and CDR2 FQNEAQ. In DNA, the CDR3 is TGTGCCAGCAGCTTACGACACTATGATAACTATGGCTACACCTTC. It specifies CASSLRHYDNYGYTF.

CDR3 sequence reads: CASSVPTGGVGNQPQHF. The CDR3 DNA reads as TGTGCCAGCAGTGTACCAACAGGGGGCGTGGGCAATCAGCCCCAGCATTTT. This chain uses TRBV2 with TRBJ1-5, with TRBD1 matching over 9 bases. This CDR3 is 17 amino acids long. The V segment lost 4 bases and the J segment 2 bases; nucleotides outside the gene matches: 9. The V gene's germline CDR1 is SNHLY and CDR2 FYNNEI.

CDR3 nucleotides: TGTGCCAGCAGCTTAGGAACCACGGCCGGGGAGCTGTTTTTT. Translation: CASSLGTTAGELFF. The chain couples TRBV7-9 to TRBJ2-2; D unclear. V lost 1 base and J 6 bases, leaving 9 bases between the germline ends. CDR3 length equals 14 residues. Germline V gene lookup returns CDR1 SEHNR and CDR2 FQNEAQ (reference sequence).

This clone was recorded only once. The chain uses TRBV6-5 and TRBJ1-1, with D perhaps matching TRBD1 (6 bases). The V gene's germline CDR1 is MNHEY and CDR2 SVGAGI. The CDR3 is 13 residues long. V was clipped by 2 bases and J by 5 bases, with 9 bases between them. The CDR3 region has the DNA TGTGCCAGCAGTTACAAAGGGGGAACTGAAGCTTTCTTT. It encodes CASSYKGGTEAFF.

The rearrangement uses TRBV2 and TRBJ1-1, with D possibly matching TRBD1 (6 bases). The CDR3 runs 13 residues. The germline V gene has CDR1 SNHLY and CDR2 FYNNEI. The V gene lost 6 bases and the J gene lost 4 bases, with 12 bases spanning the gap. The CDR3 protein is CASSVKGGTEAFF. The CDR3 DNA reads TGTGCCAGCAGCGTAAAGGGGGGCACTGAAGCTTTCTTT.

The chain combines TRBV7-2 with TRBJ1-2, with TRBD1 matching 12 bases. This CDR3 comprises 16 residues. The germline V gene encodes CDR1 SGHTA and CDR2 FQGNSA. Losses at the gene ends were 5 bases for V and 3 bases for J; bases not matched to a gene: 7. This chain's CDR3 is CASSPQGTGGYYGYTF. DNA for the CDR3: TGTGCCAGCAGCCCCCAAGGGACAGGGGGCTACTATGGCTACACCTTC.

This chain joins TRBV21-1 and TRBJ1-2; the table assigns TRBD1, which was not confirmed against the DNA. TRBV21-1 is marked as a pseudogene. CDR3 size: 16 residues. The CDR3 nucleotides read TGTGCCAGCAGCAAGTTTCGGACAGGATCGAACTATGGCTACACCTTC. Protein sequence: CASSKFRTGSNYGYTF.

V is TRBV28 and J is TRBJ1-1, with 8 bases aligning to TRBD1. Germline-derived CDR1 and CDR2 are MDHEN and SYDVKM. With V trimmed by 6 bases and J by 2 bases, 11 bases remained unmatched. There are 16 residues in the CDR3. CDR3 protein: CASRRTGTGKNTEAFF. In DNA, the CDR3 is TGTGCCAGCAGACGGACCGGGACAGGAAAAAACACTGAAGCTTTCTTT.

The chain joins TRBV5-4 to TRBJ2-4; D gene unclear. Germline-derived CDR1 and CDR2 are SGHNT and YYREEE (reference sequence). The CDR3 has 15 residues. V lost 4 bases, J lost 0 bases, and 11 bases lay in between. This CDR3 reads CASSETLEAKNIQYF. CDR3 coding DNA: TGTGCCAGCAGCGAAACTCTGGAAGCCAAAAACATTCAGTACTTC. Based on the CDR3 plus reference TRBV5-4 and TRBJ2-4, the full variable domain is ETGVTQSPTHLIKTRGQQVTLRCSSQSGHNTVSWYQQALGQGPQFIFQYYREEENGRGNFPPRFSGLQFPNYSSELNVNALELDDSALYLCASSETLEAKNIQYFGAGTRLSVL.

The rearrangement joins TRBV28 to TRBJ1-5; D unresolved. Germline CDR1 reads MDHEN; CDR2 reads SYDVKM. The CDR3 has 14 residues. Trimming pared 7 bases from V and 8 bases from J, leaving 18 bases between. The CDR3 here is CASTRGRLEKPQHF. CDR3 coding DNA: TGTGCCAGCACCAGAGGGCGGTTGGAAAAGCCCCAGCATTTT.

The genes are TRBV4-1 and TRBJ1-5; a possible D gene is TRBD1 (5 bases). V was cut by 0 bases and J by 2 bases, with 11 bases left in between. The germline gives CDR1 MGHRA, CDR2 YSYEKL. The CDR3 consists of 16 residues. The CDR3, as DNA: TGCGCCAGCAGCCAAGATGGGGGATTTGGCAATCAGCCCCAGCATTTT. It is translated as CASSQDGGFGNQPQHF.

The V gene is TRBV2, the J gene TRBJ2-3; weak D call: TRBD2 (5 bases). CDR3 size: 13 residues. The germline CDR1 and CDR2 sequences are SNHLY and FYNNEI. The V end was cut by 6 bases, the J end by 1 base, with 8 bases between. The CDR3 region is CASSRTGTDTQYF. In DNA form, the CDR3 reads TGTGCCAGCAGCCGGACTGGCACAGATACGCAGTATTTT.

In this sample, this clone turned up a few times. The rearrangement joins TRBV7-6 to TRBJ2-3; no firm D call. Trimming removed 6 bases from V and 4 bases from J, with 11 bases in between. The CDR3 sequence is 13 residues long. Per the germline V gene, CDR1 is SGHVS and CDR2 is FNYEAQ. CDR3 DNA: TGTGCCAGCAGTCCATTGGCTGCAGATACGCAGTATTTT. It is translated as CASSPLAADTQYF.

The rearrangement joins TRBV5-8 to TRBJ1-5; D is uncertain. The CDR3 spans 14 residues. V lost 4 bases to trimming and J lost 5 bases, with 13 bases between them. Germline values: CDR1 SGHTS, CDR2 YDEGEE. The CDR3 coding sequence is TGTGCCAGCAGCCCTGCTGGAGGTTATCAGCCCCAGCATTTT. Its translation is CASSPAGGYQPQHF.

This chain connects TRBV9 to TRBJ1-4; TRBD1 matches at 9 bases. Per germline, CDR1 SGDLS and CDR2 YYNGEE. This CDR3 spans 15 amino acids. J was trimmed by 4 bases and V by 4 bases; bases with no gene match: 5. CDR3 DNA: TGTGCCAGCAGCCCGTGGGACAGGGATAATGAAAAACTGTTTTTT. Translation gives CASSPWDRDNEKLFF.

This sequence joins TRBV19 and TRBJ2-3, with D perhaps matching TRBD2 (5 bases). CDR3 length: 14 amino acids. The germline V gene has CDR1 LNHDA and CDR2 SQIVND (reference sequence). Trimming cost V 7 bases and J 0 bases, with 11 bases left between them. The CDR3 spells CASTAEDSTDTQYF. The CDR3 region has the DNA TGTGCCAGTACAGCGGAAGATAGCACAGATACGCAGTATTTT.

The chain has TRBV5-1 and TRBJ2-7; D might be TRBD1 or TRBD2, each matching 6 bases. Per germline, CDR1 SGHRS and CDR2 YFSETQ. This CDR3 region has 18 residues. V was pared by 4 bases and J by 3 bases, with 26 bases between. CDR3 residues: CASSVTSWDKVGGYEQYV. The CDR3 bases are TGCGCCAGCAGCGTGACGTCCTGGGACAAGGTCGGGGGCTACGAGCAGTACGTC.

The V gene is TRBV10-3, the J gene TRBJ2-5; weak D call: TRBD2 (6 bases). Per germline, CDR1 ENHRY and CDR2 SYGVKD. The V and J ends lost 2 bases and 2 bases respectively, with 9 bases between them. The CDR3 covers 14 residues. The CDR3 DNA reads TGTGCCATCAGTGAGGGGCTAGCGCAAGAGACCCAGTACTTC. Translated: CAISEGLAQETQYF.

CDR3 protein: CASSASGAYNEQFF. In DNA, the CDR3 is TGTGCCAGCAGTGCTAGCGGAGCCTACAATGAGCAGTTCTTC. The chain uses TRBV6-4 and TRBJ2-1; 7 nucleotides align to TRBD2. Germline assignment: CDR1 MRHNA and CDR2 SNTAGT. V dropped 4 bases and J dropped 2; count of bases not matched to a gene: 2. This CDR3 contains 14 residues.

The J gene is TRBJ2-7, the V gene TRBV28; TRBD1 matches at 7 bases. V was clipped by 6 bases and J by 3 bases; unmatched bases: 8. This CDR3 is 14 amino acids long. Germline V CDR1 and CDR2: MDHEN, SYDVKM. For the CDR3, the DNA is TGTGCCAGCAGCCCACCGGGACAGCTCTACGAGCAGTACGTC. Translating gives CASSPPGQLYEQYV.